At least ten counts were recorded for the clone carrying this T cell receptor beta chain. Its antigen is unidentified. From the 5' RACE reads, TCRdb called clonotypes with MiXCR, one entry per CDR3 protein. Here the sample spans approximately 150,000 distinct CDR3 sequences, around a tenth being singletons. This specimen belongs to a study of CD8 T cells in ankylosing spondylitis. Study-wide results and caveats: Reports say disease-linked clones showed up significantly more in matched ankylosing spondylitis synovial fluid.

V was shortened by 0 bases and J by 6 bases, with 9 bases between the two germline ends. Germline loops: CDR1 LGHNA, CDR2 YSLEER. The CDR3 contains 14 residues. The chain recombines TRBV4-3 with TRBJ2-1; D remains ambiguous. Sequencing was performed on blood, either unsorted or a sorted T cell fraction (not recorded which). The receptor's source is a female donor with ankylosing spondylitis or in good health (not recorded which). The CDR3 reads CASSQDMSGNEQFF. DNA for the CDR3: TGCGCCAGCAGCCAAGATATGAGTGGCAATGAGCAGTTCTTC.